This TCR beta chain was recorded in a study of cytomegalovirus exposure and HLA in healthy donors. Study results and limitations: Reported findings show TCR beta sequences accurately forecast HLA-A and HLA-B alleles in most subjects. It was taken for granted in presence/absence analyses that sequencing depth across donors was roughly uniform.

Worth noting for this clone: The antigen is unknown.

This CDR3 has 15 residues. Trimming shortened V by 3 bases and J by 10 bases, and 19 bases separated the two germline ends. Per germline, CDR1 LNHDA and CDR2 SQIVND (reference sequence). A multiplex PCR was run with 60 Vbeta primers and 13 Jbeta primers. Some clones are missing from TCRdb's copy, which holds only in-frame ones; the method was immunoSEQ multiplex PCR. This table holds 80,000 to 100,000 clones, 81% found once. The material sequenced was PBMCs. This TCR was recovered from a man aged 35-49 years in good health and CMV-seronegative. The chain uses TRBV19 and TRBJ1-5; D unresolved. As DNA, the CDR3 is TGTGCCAGTAGTATGTATACAGCGAGCACGGGACCCCAGCATTTT. It specifies CASSMYTASTGPQHF.